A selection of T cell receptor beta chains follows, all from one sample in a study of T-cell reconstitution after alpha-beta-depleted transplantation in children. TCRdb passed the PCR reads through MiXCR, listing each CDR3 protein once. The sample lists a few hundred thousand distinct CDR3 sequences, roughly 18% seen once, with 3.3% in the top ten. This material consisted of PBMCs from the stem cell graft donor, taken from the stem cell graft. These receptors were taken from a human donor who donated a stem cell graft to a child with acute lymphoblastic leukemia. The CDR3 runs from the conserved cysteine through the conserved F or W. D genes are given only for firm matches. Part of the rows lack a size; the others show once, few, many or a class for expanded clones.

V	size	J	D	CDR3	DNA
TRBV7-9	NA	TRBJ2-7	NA	CASSPVYEQYF	TGTGCCAGCAGCCCTGTCTACGAGCAGTACTTC
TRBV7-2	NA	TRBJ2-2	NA	CASSAGHYTGELFF	TGTGCCAGCAGCGCGGGACACTACACCGGGGAGCTGTTTTTT
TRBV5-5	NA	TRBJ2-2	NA	CASSLSGRLVIAGELFF	TGTGCCAGCAGCTTAAGTGGACGACTAGTGATCGCCGGGGAGCTGTTTTTT
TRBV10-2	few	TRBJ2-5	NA	CASSAIGSPGETQYF	TGCGCCAGCAGTGCGATCGGGAGTCCGGGGGAGACCCAGTACTTC
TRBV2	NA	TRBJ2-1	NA	CASSQAQSPYNEQFF	TGTGCCAGCAGTCAAGCCCAGTCCCCCTACAATGAGCAGTTCTTC
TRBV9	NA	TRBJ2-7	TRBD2	CASSAPTSYAEQYF	TGTGCCAGCAGCGCGCCGACTAGCTACGCCGAGCAGTACTTC
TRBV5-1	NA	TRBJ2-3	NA	CASSLEVGEADTQYF	TGCGCCAGCAGCTTGGAAGTCGGAGAAGCTGATACGCAGTATTTT
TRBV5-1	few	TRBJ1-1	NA	CASSETAGLIFTEAFF	TGCGCCAGCAGCGAAACGGCCGGCCTTATTTTCACTGAAGCTTTCTTT
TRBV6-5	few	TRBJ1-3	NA	CASSYSARGSSGNTIYF	TGTGCCAGCAGTTACTCAGCCAGGGGCTCCTCTGGAAACACCATATATTTT
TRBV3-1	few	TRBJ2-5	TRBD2	CASSPGTSSEETQYF	TGTGCCAGCAGCCCAGGGACTAGTTCTGAAGAGACCCAGTACTTC
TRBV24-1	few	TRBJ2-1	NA	CATSGGFYNEQFF	TGTGCCACCAGTGGCGGATTTTACAATGAGCAGTTCTTC
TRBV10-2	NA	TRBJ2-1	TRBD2	CASSELAGIYNEQFF	TGCGCCAGCAGTGAACTAGCGGGGATATACAATGAGCAGTTCTTC
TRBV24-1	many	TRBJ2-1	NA	CATSDGPFNEQFF	TGTGCCACCAGTGATGGGCCCTTCAATGAGCAGTTCTTC
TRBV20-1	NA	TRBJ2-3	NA	CSAEGRVGYTPDTQYF	TGCAGTGCCGAGGGTCGCGTCGGCTACACCCCAGATACGCAGTATTTT
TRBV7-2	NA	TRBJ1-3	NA	CASSPTPSGNTIYF	TGTGCCAGCAGCCCGACCCCCTCTGGAAACACCATATATTTT
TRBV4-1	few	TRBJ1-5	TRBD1	CASSTGTGGESNQPQHF	TGCGCCAGCAGCACCGGGACAGGGGGCGAAAGCAATCAGCCCCAGCATTTT
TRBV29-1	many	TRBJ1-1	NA	CSVRVGQRNTEAFF	TGCAGCGTCCGAGTAGGACAGAGGAACACTGAAGCTTTCTTT
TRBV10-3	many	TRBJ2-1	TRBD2	CAIGTSGGPVEQFF	TGTGCCATCGGGACTAGCGGGGGCCCGGTGGAGCAGTTCTTC
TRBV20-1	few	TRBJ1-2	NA	CSARDSDPVYGYTF	TGCAGTGCTAGAGACAGCGATCCGGTCTATGGCTACACCTTC
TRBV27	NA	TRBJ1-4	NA	CASSPLGAEGEKLFF	TGTGCCAGCAGTCCCCTAGGCGCCGAGGGGGAAAAACTGTTTTTT
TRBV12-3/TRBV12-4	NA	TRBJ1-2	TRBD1	CASSSSPGQGADGYTF	TGTGCCAGCAGTTCATCTCCGGGACAGGGGGCGGATGGCTACACCTTC
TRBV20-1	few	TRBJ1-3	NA	CSAPSGGNSGNTIYF	TGCAGTGCTCCCTCCGGGGGTAACTCTGGAAACACCATATATTTT